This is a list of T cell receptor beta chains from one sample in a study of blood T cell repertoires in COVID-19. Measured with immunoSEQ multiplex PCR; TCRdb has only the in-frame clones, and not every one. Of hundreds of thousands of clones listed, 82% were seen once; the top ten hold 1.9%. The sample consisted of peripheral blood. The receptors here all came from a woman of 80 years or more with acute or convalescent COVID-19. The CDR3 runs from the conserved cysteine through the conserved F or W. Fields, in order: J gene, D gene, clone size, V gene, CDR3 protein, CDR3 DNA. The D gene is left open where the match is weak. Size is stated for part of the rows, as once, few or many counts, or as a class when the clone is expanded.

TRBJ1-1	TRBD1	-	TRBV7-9	CASSSDRGPFF	TGTGCCAGCAGCTCGGACAGGGGACCTTTCTTT
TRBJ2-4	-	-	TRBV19	CAPHGGRRRNIQYF	TGTGCCCCCCATGGGGGGAGGAGGCGAAACATTCAGTACTTC
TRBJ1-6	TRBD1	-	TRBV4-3	CASSQDRPNSPLHF	TGCGCCAGCAGCCAGGACAGGCCAAATTCACCCCTCCACTTT
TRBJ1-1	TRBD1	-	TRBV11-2	CASSKTGVSEAFF	TGTGCCAGCAGTAAGACAGGGGTATCTGAAGCTTTCTTT
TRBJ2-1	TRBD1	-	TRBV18	CASSPRRQGSNEQFF	TGTGCCAGCTCACCACGGAGACAGGGGTCCAATGAGCAGTTCTTC
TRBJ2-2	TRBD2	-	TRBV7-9	CASSLSGGAGPTGELFF	TGTGCCAGCAGCCTTAGCGGGGGGGCCGGTCCGACCGGGGAGCTGTTTTTT
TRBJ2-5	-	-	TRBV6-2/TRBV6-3	CASSNRDISKSQYF	TGTGCCAGCAGCAACCGGGACATAAGTAAATCCCAGTACTTC
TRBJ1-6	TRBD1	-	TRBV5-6	CASSPDRANSPLHF	TGTGCCAGCAGCCCAGACAGGGCAAATTCACCCCTCCACTTT
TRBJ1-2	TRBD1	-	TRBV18	CASSTGTESYGYTF	TGTGCCAGCTCAACCGGGACAGAATCTTATGGCTACACCTTC
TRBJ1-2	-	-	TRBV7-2	CASSRNRITNYGYTF	TGTGCCAGCAGCCGTAACAGAATCACTAACTATGGCTACACCTTC
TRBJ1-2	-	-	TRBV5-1	CASSSGQLVYGYTF	TGCGCCAGCAGCTCCGGACAGCTCGTCTATGGCTACACCTTC
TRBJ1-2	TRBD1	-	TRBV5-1	CASSLARGLDGYTF	TGCGCCAGCAGCTTGGCCAGGGGGCTTGATGGCTACACCTTC
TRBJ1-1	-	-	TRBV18	CASSPLDSNTEAFF	TGTGCCAGCTCACCACTTGACTCTAACACTGAAGCTTTCTTT
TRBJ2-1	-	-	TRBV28	CASSEGGASSYNEQFF	TGTGCCAGCAGTGAAGGAGGGGCGAGCTCCTACAATGAGCAGTTCTTC
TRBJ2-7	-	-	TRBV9	CASSGKQGYEQYF	TGTGCCAGCAGCGGAAAGCAGGGTTACGAGCAGTACTTC
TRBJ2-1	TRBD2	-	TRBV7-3	CASSQVSGLAGMPMLHNEQFF	TGTGCCAGCAGCCAGGTATCTGGACTAGCGGGCATGCCCATGCTCCACAATGAGCAGTTCTTC
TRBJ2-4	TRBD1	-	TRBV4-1	CASSQSDRDGVRAKNIQYF	TGCGCCAGCAGCCAATCAGACAGGGATGGGGTGAGGGCCAAAAACATTCAGTACTTC
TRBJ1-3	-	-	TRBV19	CASSFLPGNTIYF	TGTGCCAGTAGTTTCCTACCTGGAAACACCATATATTTT
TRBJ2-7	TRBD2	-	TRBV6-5	CASSDSGGLYEQYF	TGTGCCAGCAGTGACTCGGGGGGGTTGTACGAGCAGTACTTC
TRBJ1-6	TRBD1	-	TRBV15	CATSKGQGRNNSPLHF	TGTGCCACCAGCAAAGGACAGGGGCGGAATAATTCACCCCTCCACTTT
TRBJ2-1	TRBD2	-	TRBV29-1	CSDRTSYNEQFF	TGCAGCGATCGGACTAGCTACAATGAGCAGTTCTTC
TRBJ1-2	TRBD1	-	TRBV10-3	CAISDLNRDRGRDGYTF	TGTGCCATCAGTGACCTGAACCGGGACAGGGGGCGTGATGGCTACACCTTC
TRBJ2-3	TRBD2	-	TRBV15	CATSSNLAGGRTDTQYF	TGTGCCACCAGCAGCAACCTAGCGGGGGGCCGCACAGATACGCAGTATTTT
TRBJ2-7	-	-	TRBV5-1	CASSLAGQGHEQYF	TGCGCCAGCAGCTTGGCCGGCCAGGGGCACGAGCAGTACTTC
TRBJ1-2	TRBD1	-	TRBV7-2	CASSSQSRQGSYGYTF	TGTGCCAGCAGCTCACAATCCAGACAGGGCTCCTATGGCTACACCTTC
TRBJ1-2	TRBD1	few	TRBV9	CASSVAPTGGGGDGYTF	TGTGCCAGCAGCGTAGCCCCAACAGGGGGAGGTGGTGATGGCTACACCTTC
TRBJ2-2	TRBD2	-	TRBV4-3	CASSHHTSVAGELFF	TGCGCCAGCAGCCACCACACTAGCGTCGCCGGGGAGCTGTTTTTT
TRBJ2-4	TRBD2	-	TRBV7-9	CASSPAGLRGNIQYF	TGTGCCAGCAGCCCAGCGGGGCTAAGGGGAAACATTCAGTACTTC
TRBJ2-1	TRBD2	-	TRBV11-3	CASSVQTSGYNEQFF	TGTGCCAGCAGCGTACAGACTAGCGGATACAATGAGCAGTTCTTC
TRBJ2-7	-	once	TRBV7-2	CASSLAGGYEQYF	TGTGCCAGCAGCTTAGCGGGGGGCTACGAGCAGTACTTC
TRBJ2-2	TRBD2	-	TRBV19	CASSRASGGPTGELFF	TGTGCCAGTAGTCGGGCTAGCGGGGGACCCACCGGGGAGCTGTTTTTT
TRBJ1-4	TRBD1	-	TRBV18	CASSPLTGATNEKLFF	TGTGCCAGCTCACCTCTGACAGGGGCAACTAATGAAAAACTGTTTTTT